This T cell receptor (beta chain) was retrieved from a study of OX40 agonist ivuxolimab in advanced cancers. Describing the broader study: Ivuxolimab was an agonistic, fully human IgG2 monoclonal antibody directed against OX40 (CD134), a costimulatory receptor. In the dose-escalation cohort, approximately 82% of patients were male, and the mean age was approximately 60 years, with a range of roughly 20 to 80. Intravenous ivuxolimab was administered to patients every 2 weeks at six dose levels: 0.01, 0.1, 0.3, 1.5, 3 and 10 mg/kg. Patients were allowed to have had prior anti-PD-1, anti-PD-L1 or anti-CTLA-4 therapy, and approximately 40% of the dose-escalation patients had previously received checkpoint inhibitors. Of the roughly 50 dose-escalation patients, hepatocellular carcinoma was present in about 20, melanoma in around 15, renal cell carcinoma in 9 and head and neck cancer in 9. The paper describes the monotherapy dose-escalation part (N of about 54 patients) of the phase I trial of ivuxolimab. The purpose of peripheral TCRbeta sequencing was to test whether ivuxolimab changed TCR sequence diversity and led to clonal T-cell expansion. Partial responses occurred in three dose-escalation patients: two with cutaneous melanoma and one with hepatocellular carcinoma.

General study outcomes and caveats: At doses from 0.1 to 3.0 mg/kg, clonal expansion was seen in both CD4+ and CD8+ blood T cells between baseline and week 6. Low levels of normalized T-cell clonal expansion were also shown by some nonresponding patients. On average, CD8+ T cells showed more expanded clones than CD4+ T cells after ivuxolimab. Partial responders in the 0.1-3.0 mg/kg groups had among the lowest normalized peripheral clonal expansion, especially among CD8+ T cells. Which antigens the clonally expanded peripheral T cells were specific for was not determined.

Concerning this clone itself: Its target antigen remains unknown. The sample holds no much larger clone one base away, and base qualities are not on file.

Patients with autoimmune disease history or receiving systemic immunosuppression were excluded from the trial. Peripheral blood for TCR sequencing was collected from all dose cohorts at baseline, on cycle 4 day 1, and on cycle 7 day 1. The samples were drawn from a first-in-human, open-label, multicenter phase I dose-escalation trial of ivuxolimab. The trial enrolled adults with locally advanced or metastatic head and neck squamous cell, hepatocellular, melanoma or renal cell carcinoma. Before TCR sequencing, CD4+ T cells and CD8+ T cells were sorted from peripheral blood as separate populations. Genomic DNA was extracted from sorted cells for sequencing of the TCRbeta CDR3 region. TCRbeta CDR3 regions were sequenced using the immunoSEQ Assay. TCRdb re-hosts the immuneACCESS table, in-frame sequences only. Its copies lack some clones; in the studies checked, an unresolved V gene accounts for under half of them, and the cause for the rest is not known. This sample has 55,000 to 65,000 clones in its table, and roughly 86% of those were observed once. The top ten clones comprise more than 0.9% of the sample.

CDR1 and CDR2, looked up from the germline V gene (reference sequence), are DFQATT and SNEGSKA. V drops 5 bases and J drops 11 bases, leaving 15 bases in between. Spanning cysteine to phenylalanine, the CDR3 consists of 11 amino acids. Just the 33-base CDR3 DNA is kept, in frame starting at base 1. The clonotype comes from an adult with an advanced solid tumor such as melanoma, head and neck, liver or kidney cancer. Recombination linked TRBV20-1 to TRBJ1-1; TRBD1 is a weak D gene call, 5 bases matching. The input for sequencing was CD4+ or CD8+ T cells sorted from blood, taken in a trial of the OX40 agonist ivuxolimab. The DNA sequence reads TGCAGTGCTGGGGGGGTTTCTGGGGCTTTCTTT. It is translated as CSAGGVSGAFF.